The rows below give T cell receptor beta chains drawn from one sample of a study of cytomegalovirus exposure and HLA in healthy donors. Profiled with immunoSEQ multiplex PCR; TCRdb holds only in-frame clones, not every one. The sample holds about 180,000 clones, 80% to 90% seen once. The sequenced sample consisted of PBMCs. The receptors here all came from a young woman in good health and CMV-seronegative. Both conserved end residues are part of each CDR3. D genes are given only for firm matches. Clone size, where shown, is once, few, many, or a class for clones that have expanded.

J gene | CDR3 length | D gene | V gene | clone size | CDR3 protein | CDR3 DNA
TRBJ1-5 | 17 | NA | TRBV10-2 | NA | CASDGQSTLNSNQPQHF | TGCGCCAGCGACGGACAGAGCACCCTAAATAGCAATCAGCCCCAGCATTTT
TRBJ1-6 | 12 | NA | TRBV9 | NA | CASSVGGPPLHF | TGTGCCAGCAGCGTCGGGGGACCACCCCTCCACTTT
TRBJ2-7 | 14 | TRBD1 | TRBV19 | few | CASSMTGRGNEQYF | TGTGCCAGTAGTATGACAGGCAGGGGGAACGAGCAGTACTTC
TRBJ1-2 | 13 | NA | TRBV6-6 | NA | CASSRPGAQGYTF | TGTGCCAGCAGTCGCCCAGGGGCTCAGGGCTACACCTTC
TRBJ1-6 | 16 | TRBD1 | TRBV27 | NA | CASSSGQAGGVSPLHF | TGTGCCAGCAGTTCGGGACAGGCCGGGGGAGTTTCACCCCTCCACTTT
TRBJ1-2 | 13 | NA | TRBV5-4 | NA | CASSPQTIYGYTF | TGTGCCAGCAGCCCCCAGACAATCTATGGCTACACCTTC
TRBJ2-5 | 13 | NA | TRBV10-2 | NA | CASSGPSIETQYF | TGCGCCAGCAGTGGGCCTAGTATAGAGACCCAGTACTTC
TRBJ2-1 | 15 | TRBD2 | TRBV29-1 | NA | CSAAGLAGDYNEQFF | TGCAGCGCCGCCGGACTAGCGGGGGACTACAATGAGCAGTTCTTC
TRBJ1-1 | 13 | NA | TRBV29-1 | NA | CSVEDRLNTEAFF | TGCAGCGTTGAGGACAGACTGAACACTGAAGCTTTCTTT
TRBJ2-1 | 15 | NA | TRBV5-4 | NA | CASRSAGGSYNEQFF | TGTGCCAGCAGGTCTGCAGGGGGGTCCTACAATGAGCAGTTCTTC
TRBJ2-3 | 14 | NA | TRBV5-1 | NA | CASRGGGSTDTQYF | TGCGCCAGCAGAGGGGGGGGAAGCACAGATACGCAGTATTTT
TRBJ2-5 | 15 | NA | TRBV7-9 | once | CASSLGLRVGETQYF | TGTGCCAGCAGCTTAGGGCTACGAGTCGGGGAGACCCAGTACTTC
TRBJ2-7 | 14 | TRBD1 | TRBV4-1 | NA | CASSQEGGLYEQYF | TGCGCCAGCAGCCAAGAAGGGGGCCTCTACGAGCAGTACTTC
TRBJ2-7 | 14 | NA | TRBV7-2 | NA | CASSLAGGTYEQYF | TGTGCCAGCAGCTTAGCGGGGGGAACCTACGAGCAGTACTTC
TRBJ2-2 | 15 | NA | TRBV13 | few | CASGGDGTNTGELFF | TGTGCCAGCGGAGGGGACGGGACGAACACCGGGGAGCTGTTTTTT
TRBJ1-2 | 15 | NA | TRBV30 | NA | CAWSPSGVPNYGYTF | TGTGCCTGGAGCCCTAGCGGGGTCCCTAACTATGGCTACACCTTC
TRBJ2-4 | 17 | NA | TRBV2 | NA | CASSANQRVLAKNIQYF | TGTGCCAGCAGTGCTAACCAGCGGGTACTAGCCAAAAACATTCAGTACTTC
TRBJ2-1 | 15 | NA | TRBV4-1 | NA | CASSLSPDSYNEQFF | TGCGCCAGCAGCCTCTCCCCAGACTCCTACAATGAGCAGTTCTTC
TRBJ1-1 | 13 | TRBD1 | TRBV19 | NA | CASTDRGPTEAFF | TGTGCCAGTACGGACAGGGGGCCCACTGAAGCTTTCTTT
TRBJ1-4 | 14 | NA | TRBV30 | NA | CAWSPIATNEKLFF | TGTGCCTGGAGTCCGATAGCAACTAATGAAAAACTGTTTTTT
TRBJ2-1 | 15 | NA | TRBV5-4 | NA | CASNDRDLSYNEQFF | TGTGCCAGCAACGACCGGGACTTAAGCTACAATGAGCAGTTCTTC
TRBJ2-1 | 13 | NA | TRBV2 | NA | CASREGGYNEQFF | TGTGCCAGCAGGGAGGGAGGATACAATGAGCAGTTCTTC
TRBJ1-2 | 14 | TRBD1 | TRBV27 | NA | CASSFGQGNYGYTF | TGTGCCAGCAGTTTCGGACAGGGGAACTATGGCTACACCTTC
TRBJ1-4 | 14 | TRBD1 | TRBV7-9 | NA | CASSLNRGGEKLFF | TGTGCCAGCAGCCTCAACAGGGGTGGTGAAAAACTGTTTTTT
TRBJ1-4 | 17 | TRBD1 | TRBV18 | NA | CASSLRRGQATNEKLFF | TGTGCCAGCTCCCTAAGGAGGGGGCAGGCAACTAATGAAAAACTGTTTTTT
TRBJ2-7 | 11 | NA | TRBV20-1 | NA | CSAPEGTEQYF | TGCAGTGCTCCGGAGGGGACCGAGCAGTACTTC
TRBJ1-3 | 16 | NA | TRBV27 | NA | CASSLSWGETGNTIYF | TGTGCCAGCAGTTTATCGTGGGGGGAAACTGGAAACACCATATATTTT
TRBJ1-2 | 14 | NA | TRBV6-1 | NA | CASNYPGRDYGYTF | TGTGCCAGCAATTACCCTGGGAGAGACTATGGCTACACCTTC
TRBJ2-7 | 16 | TRBD1 | TRBV19 | NA | CASSPTPGTEVYEQYF | TGTGCCAGTAGTCCCACCCCCGGGACAGAAGTCTACGAGCAGTACTTC
TRBJ2-7 | 13 | NA | TRBV18 | few | CASSSLRDYEQYF | TGTGCCAGCTCATCACTCCGGGACTACGAGCAGTACTTC
TRBJ2-7 | 12 | NA | TRBV7-6 | NA | CASSATKYEQYF | TGTGCCAGCAGCGCGACAAAATACGAGCAGTACTTC
TRBJ2-3 | 13 | NA | TRBV5-6 | NA | CASSLPETDTQYF | TGTGCCAGCAGCTTGCCGGAGACAGATACGCAGTATTTT
TRBJ2-1 | 18 | NA | TRBV6-1 | NA | CASSEAERLVFSYNEQFF | TGTGCCAGCAGTGAAGCTGAAAGACTAGTCTTCTCCTACAATGAGCAGTTCTTC
TRBJ2-1 | 15 | TRBD2 | TRBV10-3 | NA | CAISASGGTYNEQFF | TGTGCCATCAGTGCAAGCGGGGGGACCTACAATGAGCAGTTCTTC
TRBJ1-1 | 13 | NA | TRBV5-1 | NA | CASSLERYTEAFF | TGCGCCAGCAGCTTGGAACGGTACACTGAAGCTTTCTTT
TRBJ1-6 | 15 | TRBD1 | TRBV6-1 | NA | CASSPDRGYNSPLHF | TGTGCCAGCAGTCCAGACAGGGGTTATAATTCACCCCTCCACTTT
TRBJ1-2 | 15 | NA | TRBV5-1 | few | CASSLPGGGPYGYTF | TGCGCCAGCAGCTTGCCCGGGGGAGGCCCCTATGGCTACACCTTC
TRBJ2-1 | 17 | TRBD2 | TRBV9 | NA | CASSIQGLAGEYNEQFF | TGTGCCAGCAGCATCCAGGGACTAGCGGGGGAATACAATGAGCAGTTCTTC
TRBJ1-1 | 13 | NA | TRBV6-5 | NA | CASSYAGNTEAFF | TGTGCCAGCAGCTACGCGGGGAACACTGAAGCTTTCTTT
TRBJ1-2 | 16 | TRBD1 | TRBV15 | NA | CATSRAGGFVNYGYTF | TGTGCCACCAGCAGGGCAGGGGGGTTTGTTAACTATGGCTACACCTTC
TRBJ2-1 | 18 | TRBD1 | TRBV5-1 | NA | CASSTGQDHPFSYNEQFF | TGCGCCAGCAGCACGGGACAGGACCACCCGTTCTCCTACAATGAGCAGTTCTTC
TRBJ1-1 | 13 | TRBD1 | TRBV30 | NA | CATRTGENTEAFF | TGTGCCACCCGGACAGGGGAGAACACTGAAGCTTTCTTT
TRBJ1-2 | 13 | NA | TRBV5-1 | NA | CASSLRDTRSYTF | TGCGCCAGCAGCCTCCGGGACACAAGATCCTACACCTTC